This TCR beta chain was obtained from a study of spatial heterogeneity in lung cancer. Study-wide background: The approximately 72 donors had untreated early-stage non-small cell lung cancer.

MiXCR, applied by TCRdb to the 5' RACE reads, yields one record per CDR3 protein. The sample lists roughly 99,000 distinct CDR3 sequences; approximately 20% were seen once. Time point meaning: blood at routine non-recurrence follow-up after resection. There are a few counts of this clonotype. The TCR sequence derives from a male donor with early-stage non-small cell lung cancer. Specimen: PBMCs, collected at follow-up.

CDR3 sequence (DNA): TGTGCCAGCAGCTTAATCGGGGGGCTTCGAGGGACCCAGTACTTC. As protein: CASSLIGGLRGTQYF. The rearrangement links TRBV11-2 to TRBJ2-5, with a possible D match to TRBD2 (7 bases). V lost 2 bases, J lost 7 bases, and 17 bases lay in between. In germline, CDR1 is SGHAT, CDR2 FQNNGV. This CDR3 contains 15 residues. Variable domain in full (rest from reference TRBV11-2 and TRBJ2-5): EAGVAQSPRYKIIEKRQSVAFWCNPISGHATLYWYQQILGQGPKLLIQFQNNGVVDDSQLPKDRFSAERLKGVDSTLKIQPAKLEDSAVYLCASSLIGGLRGTQYFGPGTRLLVL.